Following are 32 T cell receptor beta chains from one sample sequenced in a study of control samples from healthy donors and cancer patients. The repertoire was sequenced with immunoSEQ multiplex PCR; TCRdb's copy has only in-frame clones and lacks some. The data contain roughly 130,000 clones, over 85% of them seen just once; the ten biggest clones take up about 11%. Sequenced material: blood. These receptors all stem from a man younger than 40 in good health.

J is TRBJ2-2 and V is TRBV3-1 (or the pseudogene TRBV3-2), with D unclear. The CDR3 contains 12 residues. Germline CDR1 is LGHDT and CDR2 is YNNKEL (reference sequence). V lost 4 bases and J 3 bases, leaving 3 bases between the germline ends. The CDR3 loop reads CASSRDTGELFF. The CDR3, as DNA: TGTGCCAGCAGCCGCGACACCGGGGAGCTGTTTTTT.

A word on this clone: One end of the junction fails to match germline, which may point to a read error. V gene TRBV28 combines with J gene TRBJ1-2; TRBD1 aligns across 7 bases. The germline gives CDR1 MDHEN, CDR2 SYDVKM. The length of the CDR3 is 11 residues. CDR3 residues: CASEDRARRNF. In DNA, the CDR3 is TGTGCCAGCGAAGACAGGGCCCGGAGGAACTTC.

This chain connects TRBV4-2 to TRBJ2-3, with 8 bases that match TRBD2. Trimming removed 1 base from V and 2 bases from J; junction bases left unmatched: 17. Germline loops: CDR1 LGHNA, CDR2 YNFKEQ. The CDR3 totals 20 residues. The CDR3 bases are TGTGCCAGCAGCCAAGCCGTTAGGGGGTTCGCGGGAGGTCTCACAGATACGCAGTATTTT. It codes for CASSQAVRGFAGGLTDTQYF.

The V gene is TRBV5-4, the J gene TRBJ2-1; 8 bases line up with TRBD1. The V and J ends lost 4 bases and 9 bases, in that order; junction bases with no gene match: 12. Germline V gives CDR1 SGHNT, CDR2 YYREEE (reference sequence). CDR3 length equals 15 residues. CDR3 nucleotides: TGTGCCAGCAGCCGTCGGACAGGGCCGGGTATTGAGCAGTTCTTC. Amino acid sequence: CASSRRTGPGIEQFF.

The chain joins TRBV6-2 or TRBV6-3 to TRBJ2-1; a possible D gene is TRBD2 (6 bases). V was trimmed by 7 bases and J by 4 bases, leaving 23 bases between them. CDR1 is MNHEY, CDR2 SVGEGT, per germline. The CDR3 consists of 17 residues. CDR3 nucleotides: TGTGCCAGCACCCCCGGAGGGGCCCCTGAGATATACAATGAGCAGTTCTTC. Amino acids: CASTPGGAPEIYNEQFF.

This chain uses TRBV19 with TRBJ1-5; 8 nucleotides line up with TRBD1. J was trimmed by 3 bases and V by 6 bases; bases with no gene match: 7. The germline gives CDR1 LNHDA, CDR2 SQIVND (reference sequence). The CDR3 is made up of 15 amino acids. CDR3 residues: CASRLDRANNQPQHF. CDR3 sequence (DNA): TGTGCCAGTAGATTGGACAGGGCAAACAATCAGCCCCAGCATTTT.

This CDR3 is CASSEGGYEQYF. Here the CDR3 DNA reads TGCGCCAGCAGTGAAGGTGGTTACGAGCAGTACTTC. This rearrangement joins TRBV10-2 to TRBJ2-7; D call uncertain. Between the trimmed V and J ends, which lost 3 bases and 4 bases, there was a span of 7 bases. This CDR3 region has 12 residues. CDR1 is WSHSY and CDR2 is SAAADI in the germline V gene.

The chain employs TRBV6-2 or TRBV6-3 and TRBJ2-7; possibly TRBD2 for D (5 bases). This CDR3 spans 15 amino acids. Between the trimmed V and J ends, which lost 6 bases and 0 bases, there was a span of 15 bases. In germline, CDR1 is MNHEY, CDR2 SVGEGT. CDR3 coding DNA: TGTGCCAGCAGCCGGCCCATTAGCGACTCCTACGAGCAGTACTTC. Protein sequence: CASSRPISDSYEQYF.

The rearrangement uses TRBV7-3 and TRBJ2-1; D could derive from TRBD1 or TRBD2 (6 bases each). Trimming shortened V by 2 bases and J by 5 bases, and 16 bases separated the two germline ends. Germline assignment: CDR1 SGHTA and CDR2 FQGTGA. The CDR3 has 16 residues. This CDR3 is CASSLGGPGENNEQFF. CDR3 nucleotide sequence: TGTGCCAGCAGCTTAGGGGGGCCAGGCGAGAACAATGAGCAGTTCTTC.

The chain links TRBV5-1 to TRBJ1-1; D might be TRBD1 (6 bases). V shed 4 bases and J shed 2 bases, with 15 bases lying between them. From germline, CDR1 is SGHRS and CDR2 YFSETQ. The CDR3 covers 15 residues. The CDR3 here is CASSRARGPNTEAFF. In DNA form, the CDR3 reads TGCGCCAGCAGCAGGGCCAGGGGCCCCAACACTGAAGCTTTCTTT.

The J gene is TRBJ2-7, the V gene TRBV5-1; no clear D gene. CDR3 length equals 13 residues. CDR1 is SGHRS and CDR2 is YFSETQ in the germline V gene. The V gene lost 5 bases and the J gene lost 5 bases, with 14 bases spanning the gap. CDR3 residues: CASRSAPRDEQYF. The CDR3 DNA follows: TGCGCCAGCAGGTCGGCCCCCAGAGACGAGCAGTACTTC.

The CDR3 coding sequence is TGTGCCAGCAGTGACAATAGCAATCAGCCCCAGCATTTT. Residues: CASSDNSNQPQHF. The chain couples TRBV2 to TRBJ1-5; D unclear. This CDR3 contains 13 residues. V was cut by 3 bases and J by 0 bases, with 3 bases left in between. CDR1 is SNHLY, CDR2 FYNNEI, per germline.

This chain uses TRBV6-5 with TRBJ2-7; tentatively, D is TRBD2 (5 bases). V was clipped by 2 bases and J by 6 bases, with 17 bases between them. Germline CDR1 and CDR2: MNHEY and SVGAGI. The CDR3 totals 15 residues. The CDR3 sequence: CASSYKEASPFEQYF. The CDR3 coding sequence is TGTGCCAGCAGTTACAAGGAGGCGTCCCCCTTCGAGCAGTACTTC.

Here the CDR3 DNA reads TGTGCCAGCTCCCTCAGTGGGGGCGGGAGTGCCTTCTTC. Its protein is CASSLSGGGSAFF. The chain has TRBV18 and TRBJ2-1, with a possible D match to TRBD2 (7 bases). Per germline, CDR1 KGHSH and CDR2 LQKENI. V lost 6 bases and J 16 bases, leaving 22 bases between the germline ends. The CDR3 loop spans 13 amino acids.

The J gene is TRBJ1-2, the V gene TRBV10-3; D gene unclear. This CDR3 spans 14 amino acids. V lost 6 bases to trimming and J lost 6 bases, with 17 bases between them. Germline lookup yields CDR1 ENHRY and CDR2 SYGVKD. CDR3 region: CAISAEAKTDGYTF. The CDR3 DNA reads as TGTGCCATCAGCGCCGAGGCCAAGACGGATGGCTACACCTTC.

A few counts support this clone. V is TRBV5-4 and J is TRBJ2-3; the match to TRBD2 covers 7 bases. The CDR3 contains 14 residues. Germline values: CDR1 SGHNT, CDR2 YYREEE (reference sequence). V was clipped by 2 bases and J by 5 bases; unmatched bases: 5. In nucleotides, the CDR3 is TGTGCCAGCAGCTTAAGGGAGGGCCTAGATACGCAGTATTTT. Translating gives CASSLREGLDTQYF.

The chain is built from TRBV6-1 and TRBJ1-2; D call uncertain. The CDR3 length is 13 residues. Germline CDR1 and CDR2: MNHNS and SASEGT. Trimming cost V 2 bases and J 4 bases, with 8 bases left between them. The CDR3, as DNA: TGTGCCAGCAGTGAAACAGTTTCCTATGGCTACACCTTC. Amino acid sequence: CASSETVSYGYTF.

This clone occurred a few times. The gene calls are TRBV3-1 (or the pseudogene TRBV3-2) and TRBJ2-1; weak D call: TRBD2 (6 bases). This CDR3 contains 18 residues. Germline CDR1 is LGHDT and CDR2 is YNNKEL (reference sequence). V lost 0 bases to trimming and J lost 3 bases, with 18 bases between them. CDR3 bases: TGTGCCAGCAGCCAAGATCGGTCGGGCGGGGCTTACTACAATGAGCAGTTCTTC. Encoded protein: CASSQDRSGGAYYNEQFF.

The V call is TRBV4-3, the J call TRBJ2-7, with unresolved D. Germline CDR1 reads LGHNA; CDR2 reads YSLEER. This CDR3 is 14 amino acids long. Trimming pared 0 bases from V and 4 bases from J, leaving 10 bases between. This CDR3 reads CASSQEVVRYEQYF. The DNA of the CDR3 is TGCGCCAGCAGCCAAGAAGTGGTAAGGTACGAGCAGTACTTC.

V is TRBV7-2 and J is TRBJ2-1; 7 positions agree with TRBD1. The trim removed 6 bases at V and 10 bases at J, leaving 15 bases unmatched. CDR1 SGHTA and CDR2 FQGNSA come from the germline V gene. The length of the CDR3 is 15 residues. The CDR3 reads CASRREQGSWSEQFF. CDR3 in DNA: TGTGCCAGCAGGAGAGAACAGGGGTCATGGTCGGAGCAGTTCTTC.

The genes are TRBV5-1 and TRBJ1-6, with D hard to call. CDR3 size: 15 residues. Trimming left V 0 bases short and J 3 bases short, with 7 bases between. CDR1 and CDR2 (germline): SGHRS, YFSETQ. The CDR3 nucleotides are TGCGCCAGCAGCTTGGTAGCGGACTATAATTCACCCCTCCACTTT. Translation: CASSLVADYNSPLHF.

The V call is TRBV6-5, the J call TRBJ2-7, with a tentative D call TRBD1 (6 bases). Trimming left V 8 bases short and J 2 bases short, with 16 bases between. From germline, CDR1 is MNHEY and CDR2 SVGAGI. CDR3 length: 14 residues. Here the CDR3 reads CASRKDRPAYEQYF. The CDR3 DNA follows: TGTGCCAGCCGAAAGGACAGACCAGCCTACGAGCAGTACTTC.

This sequence joins TRBV7-2 and TRBJ2-7, with 8 nucleotides matching TRBD2. Germline V CDR1 and CDR2: SGHTA, FQGNSA. Trimming took 2 bases from V and 7 from J; bases not matched to a gene: 10. The CDR3 is 15 amino acids. The CDR3 spells CASSLRAGVSIEQYF. The CDR3 nucleotides read TGTGCCAGCAGCTTACGAGCGGGAGTTTCGATAGAGCAGTACTTC.

CDR3 region: CASSQNPRSHGYTF. The CDR3 nucleotides are TGTGCCAGCAGCCAGAATCCGAGATCCCATGGCTACACCTTC. V and J are TRBV6-6 and TRBJ1-2, with D unclear. The CDR3 length is 14 residues. The V gene's germline CDR1 is MNHNY and CDR2 SVGAGI (reference sequence). V dropped 6 bases and J dropped 6 bases, with 17 bases sitting between them.

The chain combines TRBV2 with TRBJ1-2; maybe TRBD1 (5 bases). The CDR3 is 12 residues long. Germline V CDR1 and CDR2: SNHLY, FYNNEI. The V end lost 10 bases, the J end lost 0 bases, and 9 bases lay between the germline ends. The CDR3 reads CATQQANYGYTF. Here the CDR3 DNA reads TGTGCCACACAACAGGCTAACTATGGCTACACCTTC.

The chain has TRBV5-6 and TRBJ1-1; TRBD1 might be the D (6 bases). The CDR3 contains 13 residues. Germline V lookup: CDR1 SGHDT, CDR2 YYEEEE. Trimming took off 2 bases at V and 8 bases at J, with 13 bases between the two ends. CDR3 region: CASSFRRGTEAFF. The CDR3 region has the DNA TGTGCCAGCAGCTTTCGTCGCGGGACAGAAGCTTTCTTT.

This rearrangement joins TRBV29-1 to TRBJ2-3; 8 nucleotides line up with TRBD2. V trimming: 7 bases; J trimming: 2 bases; junction bases outside the gene matches: 5. The germline V gene has CDR1 SQVTM and CDR2 ANQGSEA. The length of the CDR3 is 13 residues. The CDR3 loop reads CSADSGDTDTQYF. The CDR3 region has the DNA TGCAGCGCTGATAGCGGGGACACAGATACGCAGTATTTT.

The V gene is TRBV28, the J gene TRBJ2-1; 7 bases align to TRBD1. The ends lost 5 bases at V and 7 bases at J; junction bases unmatched: 8. The CDR3 spans 14 residues. Germline CDR1 reads MDHEN; CDR2 reads SYDVKM. CDR3 amino acids: CASSVTGIGNEQFF. Written as DNA, the CDR3 is TGTGCCAGCAGTGTGACAGGGATAGGGAATGAGCAGTTCTTC.

This sequence joins TRBV7-9 and TRBJ2-7, with D perhaps matching TRBD1 (6 bases). The V end lost 2 bases, the J end lost 5 bases, and 22 bases lay between the germline ends. The length of the CDR3 is 17 residues. Germline loops: CDR1 SEHNR, CDR2 FQNEAQ (reference sequence). As DNA, the CDR3 is TGTGCCAGCAGCTTACCCCCCTTGGGGCAGGGGAAACACGAGCAGTACTTC. It specifies CASSLPPLGQGKHEQYF.

The rearrangement joins TRBV6-1 to TRBJ2-3; TRBD1 or TRBD2 may be the D gene (5 bases each). The CDR3 contains 17 residues. V gave up 1 base and J gave up 1 base, with 15 bases separating them. The germline gives CDR1 MNHNS, CDR2 SASEGT. The CDR3 spells CASSEGVGAFGTDTQYF. CDR3 sequence (DNA): TGTGCCAGCAGTGAAGGGGTCGGGGCGTTTGGCACAGATACGCAGTATTTT.

The chain carries TRBV11-3 and TRBJ2-1; 12 bases line up with TRBD2. Germline CDR1 SGHNT, CDR2 YENEEA. The CDR3 is made up of 15 amino acids. The V and J ends lost 1 base and 10 bases, in that order; junction bases with no gene match: 5. This chain's CDR3 is CASSLGLAGASEQFF. CDR3 in DNA: TGTGCCAGCAGCTTAGGACTAGCGGGAGCTTCGGAGCAGTTCTTC.

J is TRBJ2-3 and V is TRBV9, with 11 positions matching TRBD2. This CDR3 comprises 15 residues. V gave up 3 bases and J gave up 6 bases; unmatched junction bases: 6. From germline, CDR1 is SGDLS and CDR2 YYNGEE. CDR3 coding DNA: TGTGCCAGCAGCGCAAGACTAGCGGGATCCGATACGCAGTATTTT. As protein: CASSARLAGSDTQYF. Supplemented by reference TRBV9 and TRBJ2-3, the full variable domain reads DSGVTQTPKHLITATGQRVTLRCSPRSGDLSVYWYQQSLDQGLQFLIQYYNGEERAKGNILERFSAQQFPDLHSELNLSSLELGDSALYFCASSARLAGSDTQYFGPGTRLTVL.